This is a list of T cell receptor beta chains from one sample in a study of regulatory T cells in long-lasting Graves disease. One entry per CDR3 protein, called by TCRdb with MiXCR from the multiplex PCR reads. The table records roughly 510,000 distinct CDR3 sequences, roughly a sixth of them present only once. In addition, the sample was reused for a study of T cells in Graves' hyperthyroidism and ophthalmopathy.

Here the sequenced sample was peripheral blood mononuclear cells (PBMCs), taken at new diagnosis, from a patient treated with antithyroid drugs. The origin of the receptors is a man in his late teens or twenties with Graves disease. The CDR3 runs from the conserved cysteine through the conserved F or W. The D gene is left open where the match is weak. Clone size is shown for a subset of rows, as once, few, many or a class of expanded clone.

clone_size,j_call,v_call,d_call,cdr3_nt,cdr3_aa
-,TRBJ2-1,TRBV10-3,TRBD2,TGTGCCATCAGTGAACCGGGACTAGCGGGAGGGCCGGCTGAGCAGTTCTTC,CAISEPGLAGGPAEQFF
many,TRBJ1-5,TRBV11-2,-,TGTGCCAGCAGCCTTACAGACAGCTTCAATCAGCCCCAGCATTTT,CASSLTDSFNQPQHF
many,TRBJ2-7,TRBV7-2,TRBD2,TGTGCCAGCAGCTTACGGCGGGGGGGGTACGAGCAGTACTTC,CASSLRRGGYEQYF
-,TRBJ2-7,TRBV7-2,TRBD2,TGTGCCAGCAGCTTAGGTGCTAGCGGGAGAACCTACGAGCAGTACTTC,CASSLGASGRTYEQYF
few,TRBJ2-7,TRBV29-1,-,TGCAGCGTGAGGGGCTCCTACGAGCAGTACTTC,CSVRGSYEQYF
-,TRBJ2-3,TRBV27,-,TGTGCCAGCAGTTGGAGGGGTAGCACAGATACGCAGTATTTT,CASSWRGSTDTQYF
few,TRBJ1-2,TRBV4-1,TRBD1,TGCGCCAGCAGCCAAGTTGGGGACAGGGGGCGCCGGTATGGCTACACCTTC,CASSQVGDRGRRYGYTF
many,TRBJ2-3,TRBV28,TRBD1,TGTGCCAGCAGTTTCAGGGACAGGGTATCAGATACGCAGTATTTT,CASSFRDRVSDTQYF
many,TRBJ2-2,TRBV10-3,-,TGTGCCATCAGTGAGGGCGGGCCATCGAACACCGGGGAGCTGTTTTTT,CAISEGGPSNTGELFF
few,TRBJ2-2,TRBV7-3,TRBD1,TGTGCCAGCAGCTCCGACAGGGCATTTGGGACCGGGGAGCTGTTTTTT,CASSSDRAFGTGELFF
many,TRBJ2-7,TRBV6-5,-,TGTGCCAGCAGTTACTCGGTGGGGCCCAGCTCCTACGAGCAGTACTTC,CASSYSVGPSSYEQYF
few,TRBJ2-5,TRBV4-2,-,TGTGCCAGCAGCCAAGATGCAATGTACCAAGAGACCCAGTACTTC,CASSQDAMYQETQYF
-,TRBJ1-6,TRBV15,TRBD1,TGTGCCACCAGCGCCGGGACAGGCGGTTCACCCCTCCACTTT,CATSAGTGGSPLHF
-,TRBJ2-1,TRBV30,-,TGTGCCTGGAGCCGGACCTCCTACAATGAGCAGTTCTTC,CAWSRTSYNEQFF
many,TRBJ1-1,TRBV27,-,TGTGCCAGCAGTCCAGCCCGGGAAAACACTGAAGCTTTCTTT,CASSPARENTEAFF
many,TRBJ2-3,TRBV12-3/TRBV12-4,-,TGTGCCAGCACCCTCCCGGGATTAGATACGCAGTATTTT,CASTLPGLDTQYF
-,TRBJ2-4,TRBV12-3/TRBV12-4,-,TGTGCCAGCAGTCCTGGGTTCTTGAAACTCCTAGCCAAAAACATTCAGTACTTC,CASSPGFLKLLAKNIQYF
few,TRBJ1-1,TRBV4-1,TRBD1,TGCGCCAGCAGCCAAGAGACAGGGGCGAGGACTGAAGCTTTCTTT,CASSQETGARTEAFF
few,TRBJ2-2,TRBV19,TRBD2,TGTGCCAGTAATCGGGCGGGAGTTGCCGGGGAGCTGTTTTTT,CASNRAGVAGELFF
many,TRBJ2-7,TRBV11-2,TRBD1,TGTGCCAGCAGCTTAGCGGAAGGGGGCAGGGGGTCCGAGCAGTACTTC,CASSLAEGGRGSEQYF
-,TRBJ2-3,TRBV28,TRBD2,TGTGCCAGCAGGCGGGCGGGAGGGGATCGAGATACGCAGTATTTT,CASRRAGGDRDTQYF
few,TRBJ1-1,TRBV5-6,-,TGTGCCAGCAGCTCTCTGGGAGGGGACACTGAAGCTTTCTTT,CASSSLGGDTEAFF
few,TRBJ2-1,TRBV11-1,TRBD2,TGTGCCAGCAGCTCGTTTCCTGGACGGGGGGTAGCCGATGAGCAGTTCTTC,CASSSFPGRGVADEQFF
few,TRBJ2-1,TRBV5-1,TRBD2,TGCGCCAGCAGCTTCCTAGCGGACCGTGAGCAGTTCTTC,CASSFLADREQFF
-,TRBJ2-1,TRBV28,-,TGTGCCAGCAGTTTGGATCGGGGGCAGTTCTTC,CASSLDRGQFF
many,TRBJ2-7,TRBV2,-,TGTGCCAGCAGCCGCACCATTAACGAGCAGTACTTC,CASSRTINEQYF
few,TRBJ2-7,TRBV20-1,-,TGCAGTGCAGCCTTAGCTCCGGAGCAGTACTTC,CSAALAPEQYF
many,TRBJ2-3,TRBV7-9,-,TGTGCCAGCTCACCACCGGGTCCAGATACGCAGTATTTT,CASSPPGPDTQYF
few,TRBJ1-4,TRBV11-2,TRBD1,TGTGCCAGCAGGAAAACGACAGGGTCTAATGAAAAACTGTTTTTT,CASRKTTGSNEKLFF
-,TRBJ1-6,TRBV5-1,TRBD1,TGCGCCAGCAGTCAGGGGGGGGCTTCTAATTCACCCCTCCACTTT,CASSQGGASNSPLHF
many,TRBJ2-1,TRBV27,-,TGTGCCAGCAGTTTAGCCATGCCGGTGCGGGCCTCCTACAATGAGCAGTTCTTC,CASSLAMPVRASYNEQFF
many,TRBJ2-7,TRBV5-1,-,TGCGCCAGCAGCCTAACAGCCGCGAGTTCCTACGAGCAGTACTTC,CASSLTAASSYEQYF
-,TRBJ2-5,TRBV13,TRBD2,TGTGCCAGCAGCCCAGGACTAGCGACAAGAGAGACCCAGTACTTC,CASSPGLATRETQYF
-,TRBJ2-1,TRBV20-1,TRBD2,TGCAGTGCTGCCCATCTAGCGGGGTCCTCCTACAATGAGCAGTTCTTC,CSAAHLAGSSYNEQFF
-,TRBJ2-5,TRBV5-5,-,TGTGCCAGCAGCTCGGAATTCACGGGGGTTGAGACCCAGTACTTC,CASSSEFTGVETQYF
-,TRBJ1-5,TRBV6-7,-,TGTGCCAGCAGTTACGCGACCATAAGGGGGGGGTCCAATCAGCCCCAGCATTTT,CASSYATIRGGSNQPQHF
many,TRBJ2-1,TRBV12-3/TRBV12-4,-,TGTGCCGGAGACGGGGCCTTTGCGAACTCCTACAATGAGCAGTTCTTC,CAGDGAFANSYNEQFF
few,TRBJ2-2,TRBV7-9,-,TGTGCCAGCAGCTTCCCTAGTGGGACGCTGTTTTTT,CASSFPSGTLFF
-,TRBJ1-2,TRBV7-9,-,TGTGCCAGCACCCTGGGGGAACGAGGCTATGGCTACACCTTC,CASTLGERGYGYTF
-,TRBJ1-3,TRBV12-3/TRBV12-4,-,TGTGCCAGCAGTTTATCCACTCGAGGGGACCCTGGAAACACCATATATTTT,CASSLSTRGDPGNTIYF
few,TRBJ1-3,TRBV5-1,-,TGCGCCAGCAGCCCGGACCAGCCTGGAAACACCATATATTTT,CASSPDQPGNTIYF
many,TRBJ1-1,TRBV15,TRBD1,TGTGCCACCAGCAGAGATGGGGACAGTGGGGCTACCACTGAAGCTTTCTTT,CATSRDGDSGATTEAFF
many,TRBJ2-7,TRBV5-1,-,TGCGCCAGCAGCTTGGAGATCGGGCGGGAAAGCTCCTACGAGCAGTACTTC,CASSLEIGRESSYEQYF
many,TRBJ2-1,TRBV12-3/TRBV12-4,TRBD2,TGTGCCAGCAGTTACATACTAGCGGGAGTTATGGATGAGCAGTTCTTC,CASSYILAGVMDEQFF
-,TRBJ2-2,TRBV5-5,TRBD1,TGTGCCAGCAGCTTGGCAGGGCAGGGGGCGGCCGGGGAGCTGTTTTTT,CASSLAGQGAAGELFF
-,TRBJ2-3,TRBV5-1,-,TGCGCCAGCAGCTTGGGATCAGGGGTTGATAGCACAGATACGCAGTATTTT,CASSLGSGVDSTDTQYF
-,TRBJ1-1,TRBV12-5,TRBD1,TGTGCTAGTGGTTTGAGGACAGGGGGCTACCGGACTGAAGCTTTCTTT,CASGLRTGGYRTEAFF
-,TRBJ1-2,TRBV6-2/TRBV6-3,-,TGTGCCAGCAGTTATACAGGGCCCAACTGTGGCTACACCTTC,CASSYTGPNCGYTF
-,TRBJ2-7,TRBV5-6,TRBD1,TGTGCCAGCAGCTTCGGGACAGGGCCATACTACGAGCAGTACTTC,CASSFGTGPYYEQYF
many,TRBJ2-5,TRBV6-2/TRBV6-3,-,TGTGCCAGCAGTTACGTCCGGGGGGAGACCCAGTACTTC,CASSYVRGETQYF
-,TRBJ2-1,TRBV27,-,TGTGCCAGTACCCCCGGGGGACAGTCCTACAATGAGCAGTTCTTC,CASTPGGQSYNEQFF
once,TRBJ2-1,TRBV12-3/TRBV12-4,-,TGTGCCAGCACCCAGGCCAATGAGCAGTTCTTC,CASTQANEQFF
many,TRBJ2-3,TRBV30,-,TGTGCCTGGAGTGTTGGGGGAAGTAGCACAGATACGCAGTATTTT,CAWSVGGSSTDTQYF
few,TRBJ1-2,TRBV12-3/TRBV12-4,-,TGTGCCAGCATGATCCGGGGCGGTGGCTACACCTTC,CASMIRGGGYTF
many,TRBJ2-3,TRBV28,TRBD2,TGTGCCAGCGGGGGACTAGCGGACCAGCGAGGCACAGATACGCAGTATTTT,CASGGLADQRGTDTQYF
many,TRBJ2-1,TRBV29-1,-,TGCAGCGTTGAAGGGGCGGGACAGCCGTACAATGAGCAGTTCTTC,CSVEGAGQPYNEQFF